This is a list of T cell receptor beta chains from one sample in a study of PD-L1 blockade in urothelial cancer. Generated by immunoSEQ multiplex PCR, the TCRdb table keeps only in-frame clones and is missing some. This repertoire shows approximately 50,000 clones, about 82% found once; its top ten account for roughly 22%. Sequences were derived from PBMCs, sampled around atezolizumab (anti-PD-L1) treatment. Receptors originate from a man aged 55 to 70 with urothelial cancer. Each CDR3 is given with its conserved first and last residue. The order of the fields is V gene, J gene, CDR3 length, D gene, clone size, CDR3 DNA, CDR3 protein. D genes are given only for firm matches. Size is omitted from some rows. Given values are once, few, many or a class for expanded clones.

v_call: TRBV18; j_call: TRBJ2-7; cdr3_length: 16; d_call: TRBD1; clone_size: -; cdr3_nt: TGTGCCAGCTCACCAACCGGGACAGGAAACTCCTACGAGCAGTACTTC; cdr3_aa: CASSPTGTGNSYEQYF
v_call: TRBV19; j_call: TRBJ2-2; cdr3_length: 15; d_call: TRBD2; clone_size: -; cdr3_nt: TGTGCCAGTAGTATGGGACTAGCTTCCACCGGGGAGCTGTTTTTT; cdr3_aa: CASSMGLASTGELFF
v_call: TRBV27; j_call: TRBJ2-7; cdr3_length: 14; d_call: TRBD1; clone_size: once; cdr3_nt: TGTGCCAGCAGTTCAACAGGGGGCGGCTACGAGCAGTACTTC; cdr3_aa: CASSSTGGGYEQYF
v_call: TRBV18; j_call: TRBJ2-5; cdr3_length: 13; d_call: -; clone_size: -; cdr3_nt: TGTGCCAGCTCAAAGACAGGTCAAGAGACCCAGTACTTC; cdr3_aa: CASSKTGQETQYF
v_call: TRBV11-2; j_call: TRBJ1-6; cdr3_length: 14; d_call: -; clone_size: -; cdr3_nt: TGTGCCAGCAGCGCCCTACTTAGCGGTTCACCCCTCCACTTT; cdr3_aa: CASSALLSGSPLHF
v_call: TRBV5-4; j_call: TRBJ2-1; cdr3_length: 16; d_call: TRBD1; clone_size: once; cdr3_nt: TGTGCCAGCAGCTTGTGGAGACAGGGGGCTATAGATGAGCAGTTCTTC; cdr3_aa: CASSLWRQGAIDEQFF
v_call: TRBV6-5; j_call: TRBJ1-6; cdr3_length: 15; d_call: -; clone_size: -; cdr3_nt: TGTGCCAGCAGTTACTCGGGGGACAATAATTCACCCCTCCACTTT; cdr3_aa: CASSYSGDNNSPLHF
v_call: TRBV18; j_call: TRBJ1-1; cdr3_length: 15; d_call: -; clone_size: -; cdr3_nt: TGTGCCAGCTCACCACCGCAGGGCGGACCGACTGAAGCTTTCTTT; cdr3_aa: CASSPPQGGPTEAFF
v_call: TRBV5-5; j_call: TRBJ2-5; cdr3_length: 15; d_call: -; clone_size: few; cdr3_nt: TGTGCCAGCAGCAACGGGATCCAGCTCTGGGAGACCCAGTACTTC; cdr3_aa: CASSNGIQLWETQYF
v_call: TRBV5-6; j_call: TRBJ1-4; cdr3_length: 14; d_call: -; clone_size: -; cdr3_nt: TGTGCCAGCAGCTTGACAGGCCGGGTTGAAAAACTGTTTTTT; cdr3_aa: CASSLTGRVEKLFF
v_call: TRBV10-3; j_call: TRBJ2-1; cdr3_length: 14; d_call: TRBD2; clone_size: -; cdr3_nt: TGTGCCATCAGTCAACTAGCGGGAGGCGGTGAGCAGTTCTTC; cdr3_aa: CAISQLAGGGEQFF
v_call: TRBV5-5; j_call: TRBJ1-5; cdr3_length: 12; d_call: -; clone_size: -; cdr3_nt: TGTGCCAGCAGCTTAGATTCTGGCCCCCAGCATTTT; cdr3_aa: CASSLDSGPQHF
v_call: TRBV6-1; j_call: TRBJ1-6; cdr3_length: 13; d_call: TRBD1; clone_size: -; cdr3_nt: TGTGCCAGCGAACAGGGGTGGAATTCACCCCTCCACTTT; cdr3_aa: CASEQGWNSPLHF
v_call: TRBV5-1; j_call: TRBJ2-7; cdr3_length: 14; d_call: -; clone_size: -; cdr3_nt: TGCGCCAGCAGCTTGATAGTCGGTGGCTACGAGCAGTACTTC; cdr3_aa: CASSLIVGGYEQYF
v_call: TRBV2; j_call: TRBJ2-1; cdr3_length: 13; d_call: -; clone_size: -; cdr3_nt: TGTGCCAGCAGTGATCACAGAAGTCCTCGGCAGTTCTTC; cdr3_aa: CASSDHRSPRQFF
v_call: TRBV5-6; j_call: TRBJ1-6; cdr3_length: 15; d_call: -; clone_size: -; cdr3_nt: TGTGCCAGCAGCTTGTATGGGGGCATGGGTTCACCCCTCCACTTT; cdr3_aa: CASSLYGGMGSPLHF
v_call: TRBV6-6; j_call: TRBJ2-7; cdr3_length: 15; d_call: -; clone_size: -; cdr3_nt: TGTGCCAGCAGTTACTCGAGGGACATCCACTACGAGCAGTACTTC; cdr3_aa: CASSYSRDIHYEQYF
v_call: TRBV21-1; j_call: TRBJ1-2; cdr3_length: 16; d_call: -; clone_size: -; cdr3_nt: TGTGCCAGCAGCAACAAGGGCGCAGGGGCCCGGCATGGCTACACCTTC; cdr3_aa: CASSNKGAGARHGYTF
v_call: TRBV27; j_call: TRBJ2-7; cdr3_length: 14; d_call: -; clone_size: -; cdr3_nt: TGTGCCAGCAGTTTGACAGGAGCCCGTCTCGAGCAGTACTTC; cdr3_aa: CASSLTGARLEQYF
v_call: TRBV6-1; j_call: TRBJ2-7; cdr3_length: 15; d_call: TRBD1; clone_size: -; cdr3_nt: TGTGCCAGCAGTGGACCGGACAGGGGCATCTACGAGCAGTACTTC; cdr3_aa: CASSGPDRGIYEQYF
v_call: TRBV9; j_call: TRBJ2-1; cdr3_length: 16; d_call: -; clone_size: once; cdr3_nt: TGTGCCAGCAGCAAGACCGGGACACTCTCCTACAATGAGCAATTCTTC; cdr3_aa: CASSKTGTLSYNEQFF
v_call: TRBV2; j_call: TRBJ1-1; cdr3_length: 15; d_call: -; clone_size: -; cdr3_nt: TGTGCCAGCAGTGAAGCGTTGATGAGGGACACTGAAGCTTTCTTT; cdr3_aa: CASSEALMRDTEAFF
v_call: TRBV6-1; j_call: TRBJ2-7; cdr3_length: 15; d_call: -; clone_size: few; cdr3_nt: TGTGCCAGCAGTGAAGATCCGAGTTCTAGGGGCGAGCAGTACTTC; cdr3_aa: CASSEDPSSRGEQYF
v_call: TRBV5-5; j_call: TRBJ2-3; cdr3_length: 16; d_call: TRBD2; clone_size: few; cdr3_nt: TGTGCCAGCAGCGTCAACGGGGGGGCAATCACAGATACGCAGTATTTT; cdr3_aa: CASSVNGGAITDTQYF
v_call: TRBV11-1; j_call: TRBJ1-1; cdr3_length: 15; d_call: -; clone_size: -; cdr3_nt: TGTGCCAGCAGCCCGCCCAGGGGAATGAACACTGAAGCTTTCTTT; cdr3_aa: CASSPPRGMNTEAFF
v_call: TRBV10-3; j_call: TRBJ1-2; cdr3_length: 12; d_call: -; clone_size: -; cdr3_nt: TGTGCCATCAGTGAGTCGAGTGTTGGCTACACCTTC; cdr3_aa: CAISESSVGYTF
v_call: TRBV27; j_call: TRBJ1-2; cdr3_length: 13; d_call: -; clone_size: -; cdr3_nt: TGTGCCAGCAGGCAGGGGATCGGTTTTGGCTACACCTTC; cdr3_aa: CASRQGIGFGYTF
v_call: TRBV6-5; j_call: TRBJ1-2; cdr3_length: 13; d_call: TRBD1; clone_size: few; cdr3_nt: TGTGCCAGCAGCTCCGGGACAGCGCGTGGCTACACCTTC; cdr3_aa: CASSSGTARGYTF
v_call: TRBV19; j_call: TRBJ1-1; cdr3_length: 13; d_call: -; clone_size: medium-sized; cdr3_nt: TGTGCCAGTAGTCCTCGCGACAGGTACGAAGCTTTCTTT; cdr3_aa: CASSPRDRYEAFF
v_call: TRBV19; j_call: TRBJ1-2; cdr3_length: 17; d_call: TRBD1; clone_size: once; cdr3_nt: TGTGCCAGTACCCCAAGGCAGGGGACAGTGAGAGGCTATGGCTACACCTTC; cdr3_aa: CASTPRQGTVRGYGYTF
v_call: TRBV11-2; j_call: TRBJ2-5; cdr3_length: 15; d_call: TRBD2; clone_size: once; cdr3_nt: TGTGCCAGCAGCCGGATTCCGGGAGGGGGGGAGACCCAGTACTTC; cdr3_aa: CASSRIPGGGETQYF
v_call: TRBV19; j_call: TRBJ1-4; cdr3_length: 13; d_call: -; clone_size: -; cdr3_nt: TGTGCCAGTAGTATTCGGGTGACCGAAAAACTGTTTTTT; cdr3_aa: CASSIRVTEKLFF
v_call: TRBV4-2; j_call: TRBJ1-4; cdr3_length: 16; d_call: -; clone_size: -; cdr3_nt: TGTGCCAGCAGCCAAAGCAACAGGGACGCCAATGAAAAACTGTTTTTT; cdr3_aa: CASSQSNRDANEKLFF
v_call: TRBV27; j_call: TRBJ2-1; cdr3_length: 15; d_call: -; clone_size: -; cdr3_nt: TGTGCCAGCAGTTTATATTCGGGGACATACAATGAGCAGTTCTTC; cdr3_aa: CASSLYSGTYNEQFF
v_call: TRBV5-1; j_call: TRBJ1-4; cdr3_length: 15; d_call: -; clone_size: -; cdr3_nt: TGCGCCAGCAGCTTGGCGACCGGGACTAATGAAAAACTGTTTTTT; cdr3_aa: CASSLATGTNEKLFF
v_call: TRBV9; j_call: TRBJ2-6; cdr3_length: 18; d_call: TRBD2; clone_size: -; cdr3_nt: TGTGCCAGCAGCAGGGGGACTAGCCGACGTACTGGGGCCAACGTCCTGACTTTC; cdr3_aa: CASSRGTSRRTGANVLTF
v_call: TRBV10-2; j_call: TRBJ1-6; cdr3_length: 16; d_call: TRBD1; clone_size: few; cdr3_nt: TGCGCCAGCAGTGAGGAGGGGGCGCGGGCTAATTCACCCCTCCACTTT; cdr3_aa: CASSEEGARANSPLHF
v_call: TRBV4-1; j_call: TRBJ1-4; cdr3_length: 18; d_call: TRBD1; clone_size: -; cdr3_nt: TGCGCCAGCAGCCAAGCGGGACAGGGGGTTATGGGCGTTGAAAAACTGTTTTTT; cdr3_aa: CASSQAGQGVMGVEKLFF
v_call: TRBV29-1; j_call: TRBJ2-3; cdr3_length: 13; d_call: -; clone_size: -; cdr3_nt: TGCAGCACCAGACAGTCTAGCACAGATACGCAGTATTTT; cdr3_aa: CSTRQSSTDTQYF
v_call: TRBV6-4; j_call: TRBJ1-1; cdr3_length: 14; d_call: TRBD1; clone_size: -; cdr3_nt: TGTGCCAGCAGTGCCACAGGGGCACTAGGTGAAGCTTTCTTT; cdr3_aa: CASSATGALGEAFF
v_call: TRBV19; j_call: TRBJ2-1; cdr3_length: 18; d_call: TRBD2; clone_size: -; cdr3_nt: TGTGCCAGTAGTACGCGACTAGCGGGAGTTCCCTCCTACAATGAGCAGTTCTTC; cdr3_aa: CASSTRLAGVPSYNEQFF
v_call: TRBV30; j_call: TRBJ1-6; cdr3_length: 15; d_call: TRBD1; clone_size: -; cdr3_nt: TGTGCCTGGAGTGCCTCAGGACAGGGTAATTCACCCCTCCACTTT; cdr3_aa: CAWSASGQGNSPLHF
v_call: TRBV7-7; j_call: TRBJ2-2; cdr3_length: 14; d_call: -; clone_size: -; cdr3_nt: TGTGCTAGCAGCGCCGGAGGGTCGGGCGGGGAGCTGTTTTTT; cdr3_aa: CASSAGGSGGELFF
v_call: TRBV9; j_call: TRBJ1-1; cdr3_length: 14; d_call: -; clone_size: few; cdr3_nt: TGTGCCAGCAGCGTGGGAGGAGTGAACACTGAAGCTTTCTTT; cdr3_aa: CASSVGGVNTEAFF
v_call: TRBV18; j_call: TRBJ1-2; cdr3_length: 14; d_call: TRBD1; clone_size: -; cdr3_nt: TGTGCCAGCTCACCCCGGGACAGTTCCTATGGCTACACCTTC; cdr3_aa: CASSPRDSSYGYTF
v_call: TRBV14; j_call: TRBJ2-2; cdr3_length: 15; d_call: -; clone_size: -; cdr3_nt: TGTGCCAGCAGCACCCGGACTGTAAACACCGGGGAGCTGTTTTTT; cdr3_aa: CASSTRTVNTGELFF
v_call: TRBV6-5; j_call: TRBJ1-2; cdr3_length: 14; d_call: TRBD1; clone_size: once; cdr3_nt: TGTGCCAGCAGCTCGGGACAGCGGTCTCGTGGCTACACCTTC; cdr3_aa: CASSSGQRSRGYTF
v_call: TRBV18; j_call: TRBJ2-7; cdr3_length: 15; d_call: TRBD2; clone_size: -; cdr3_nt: TGTGCCAGCTCAACTACTAGCGGGCGGCACTACGAGCAGTACTTC; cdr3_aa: CASSTTSGRHYEQYF